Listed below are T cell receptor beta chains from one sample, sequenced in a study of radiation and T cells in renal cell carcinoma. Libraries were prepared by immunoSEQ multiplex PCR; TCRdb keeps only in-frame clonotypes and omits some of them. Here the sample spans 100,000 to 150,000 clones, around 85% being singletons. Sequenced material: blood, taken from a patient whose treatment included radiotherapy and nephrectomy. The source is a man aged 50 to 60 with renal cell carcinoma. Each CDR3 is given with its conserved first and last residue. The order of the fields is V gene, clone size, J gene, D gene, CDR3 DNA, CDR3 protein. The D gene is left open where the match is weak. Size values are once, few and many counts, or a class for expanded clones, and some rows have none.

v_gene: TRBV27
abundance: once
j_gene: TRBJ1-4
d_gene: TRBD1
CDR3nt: TGTGCCAGCAGTTTTGGGGGACAGAGCAATGAAAAACTGTTTTTT
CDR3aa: CASSFGGQSNEKLFF

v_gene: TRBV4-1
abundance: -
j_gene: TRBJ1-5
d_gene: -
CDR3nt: TGCGCCAGCAGCCAAGCCGGGACGGGGGTTCAGCCCCAGCATTTT
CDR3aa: CASSQAGTGVQPQHF

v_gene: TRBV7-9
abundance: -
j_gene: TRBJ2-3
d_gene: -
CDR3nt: TGTGCCAGCGGCGCTTATGGTAGGGTTCCGGAATCAGATACGCAGTATTTT
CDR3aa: CASGAYGRVPESDTQYF

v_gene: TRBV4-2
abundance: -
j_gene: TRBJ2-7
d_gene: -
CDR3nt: TGTGCCAGCAGCCAAGATAATCCGGGATACTACGAGCAGTACTTC
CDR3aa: CASSQDNPGYYEQYF

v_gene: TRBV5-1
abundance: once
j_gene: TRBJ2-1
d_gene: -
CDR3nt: TGCGCCAGCAGCTTACAGGGTGGCTCCTACAATGAGCAGTTCTTC
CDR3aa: CASSLQGGSYNEQFF

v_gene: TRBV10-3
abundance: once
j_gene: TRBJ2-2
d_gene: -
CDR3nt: TGTGCCATCAGGAGGACAGAGTCCGGGGAGCTGTTTTTT
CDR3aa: CAIRRTESGELFF

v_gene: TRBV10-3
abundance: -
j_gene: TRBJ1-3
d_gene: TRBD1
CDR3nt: TGTGCCATCAGTGAGCCCTACAGGGGAGCTGGAAACACCATATATTTT
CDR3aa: CAISEPYRGAGNTIYF

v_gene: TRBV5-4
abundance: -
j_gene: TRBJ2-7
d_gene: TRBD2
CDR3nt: TGTGCCAGCAGCTCCGGGACTAGCGGGAGCAGCGAGCAGTACTTC
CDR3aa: CASSSGTSGSSEQYF

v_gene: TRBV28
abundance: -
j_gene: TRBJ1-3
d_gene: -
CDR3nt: TGTGCCAGCAGTTTATCTAGCTCTGGAAACACCATATATTTT
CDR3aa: CASSLSSSGNTIYF

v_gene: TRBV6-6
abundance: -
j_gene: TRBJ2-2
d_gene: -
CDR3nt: TGTGCCAGCAGGGACAGTAACACCGGGGAGCTGTTTTTT
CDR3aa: CASRDSNTGELFF

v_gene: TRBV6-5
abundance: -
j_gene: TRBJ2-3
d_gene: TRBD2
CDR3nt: TGTGCCAGCAGTTCAAGAGCGGGATATACGCAGTATTTT
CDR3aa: CASSSRAGYTQYF

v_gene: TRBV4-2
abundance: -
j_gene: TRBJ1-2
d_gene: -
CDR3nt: TGTGCCAGCAGCCTTCAAGGGGGTTACAACTATGGCTACACCTTC
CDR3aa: CASSLQGGYNYGYTF

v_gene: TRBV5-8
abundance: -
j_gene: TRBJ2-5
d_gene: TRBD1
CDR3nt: TGTGCCAGCAGCTTAGGTGGGGACAGGGAAGAGACCCAGTACTTC
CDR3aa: CASSLGGDREETQYF

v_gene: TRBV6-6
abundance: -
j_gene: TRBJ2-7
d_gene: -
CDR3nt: TGTGCCAGCAGTTACGCAAACTACGAGCAGTACTTC
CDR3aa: CASSYANYEQYF

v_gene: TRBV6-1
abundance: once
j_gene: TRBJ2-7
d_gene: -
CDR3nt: TGTGCCAGCAGTGGTGAATACGAGCAGTACTTC
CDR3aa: CASSGEYEQYF

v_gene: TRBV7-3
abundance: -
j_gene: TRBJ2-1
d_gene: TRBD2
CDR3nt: TGTGCCAGCAGCTCCGCGGGAGGCGACAATGAGCAGTTCTTC
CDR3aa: CASSSAGGDNEQFF

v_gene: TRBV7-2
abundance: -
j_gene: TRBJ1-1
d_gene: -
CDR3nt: TGTGCCAGCAGCACACAGGGCTCTGAAGCTTTCTTT
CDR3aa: CASSTQGSEAFF

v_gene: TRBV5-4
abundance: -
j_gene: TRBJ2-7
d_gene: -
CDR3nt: TGTGCCAGCAGCTTGGATCAGGGGTCCTACGAGCAGTACTTC
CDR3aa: CASSLDQGSYEQYF

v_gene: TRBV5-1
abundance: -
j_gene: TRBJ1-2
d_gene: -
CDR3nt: TGCGCCAGCAGCTTGGCCGCAGGGGAGCCGATCTATGGCTACACCTTC
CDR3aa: CASSLAAGEPIYGYTF

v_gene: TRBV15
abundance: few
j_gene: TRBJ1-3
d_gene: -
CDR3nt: TGTGCCACCAGCAGAGATCGGGGGACTGGAAACACCATATATTTT
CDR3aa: CATSRDRGTGNTIYF

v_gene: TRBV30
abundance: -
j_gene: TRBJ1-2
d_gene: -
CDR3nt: TGTGCCTGGACGGAATATGGTACGGAATGTGGCTACACCTTC
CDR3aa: CAWTEYGTECGYTF

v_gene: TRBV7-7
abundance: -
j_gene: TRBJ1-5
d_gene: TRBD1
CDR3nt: TGTGCTAGCAGCTTCTCCGGCAGGGGGAACAATCAGCCCCAGCATTTT
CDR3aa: CASSFSGRGNNQPQHF

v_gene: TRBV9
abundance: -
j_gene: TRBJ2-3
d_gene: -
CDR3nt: TGTGCCAGCAGCCCTAGGACTCGAGATACGCAGTATTTT
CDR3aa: CASSPRTRDTQYF

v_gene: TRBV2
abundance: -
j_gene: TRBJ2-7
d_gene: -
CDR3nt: TGTGCCAGCAGTTTGGGGGCCGTAAGGACCTACGAGCAGTACTTC
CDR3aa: CASSLGAVRTYEQYF

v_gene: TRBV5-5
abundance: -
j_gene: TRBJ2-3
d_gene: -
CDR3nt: TGTGCCAGCTCTGGGGTTAGCACAGATACGCAGTATTTT
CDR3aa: CASSGVSTDTQYF

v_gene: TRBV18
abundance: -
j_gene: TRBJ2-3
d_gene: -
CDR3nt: TGTGCCAGCTCATCATCTAAATTAGGACTAAGCACAGATACGCAGTATTTT
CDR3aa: CASSSSKLGLSTDTQYF

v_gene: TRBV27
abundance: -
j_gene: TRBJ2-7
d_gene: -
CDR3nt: TGTGCCAGCAGTTTATACGGGGGAACCTACGAGCAGTACTTC
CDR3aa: CASSLYGGTYEQYF

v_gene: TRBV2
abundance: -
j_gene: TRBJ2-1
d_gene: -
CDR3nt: TGTGCCAGCATATATAGCGCTTCCCGTGCTGAGCAGTTCTTC
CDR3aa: CASIYSASRAEQFF

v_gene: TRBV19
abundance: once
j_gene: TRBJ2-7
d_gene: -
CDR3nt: TGTGCCAGTAGTATTGGGGGGGCACAGGGCTACGAGCAGTACTTC
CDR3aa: CASSIGGAQGYEQYF

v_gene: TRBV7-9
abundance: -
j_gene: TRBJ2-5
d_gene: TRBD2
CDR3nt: TGTGCCAGCATCCCTCTAGCGGGAGTTGCTGAGACCCAGTACTTC
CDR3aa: CASIPLAGVAETQYF

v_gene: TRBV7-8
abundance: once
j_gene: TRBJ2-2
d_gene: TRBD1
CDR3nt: TGTGCCAGCAGCAAGGACAGGGCCCACGCGAACACCGGGGAGCTGTTTTTT
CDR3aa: CASSKDRAHANTGELFF

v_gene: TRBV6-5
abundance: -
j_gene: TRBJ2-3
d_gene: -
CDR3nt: TGTGCCAGCAGTTATAGGGGGGAGATCACAGATACGCAGTATTTT
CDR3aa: CASSYRGEITDTQYF

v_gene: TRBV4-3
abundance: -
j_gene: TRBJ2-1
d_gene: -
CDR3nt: TGCGCCAGCAGCCAAGATTCCGGACAGAGCTACAATGAGCAGTTCTTC
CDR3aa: CASSQDSGQSYNEQFF

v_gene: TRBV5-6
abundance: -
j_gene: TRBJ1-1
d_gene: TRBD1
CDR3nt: TGTGCCACCTCGACAGGGAAATTCACTGAAGCTTTCTTT
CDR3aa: CATSTGKFTEAFF

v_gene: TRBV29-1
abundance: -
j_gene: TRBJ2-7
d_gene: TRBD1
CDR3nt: TGCAGCGTTGTCCCGGACAGGGGGACCGGGCAGTACTTC
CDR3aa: CSVVPDRGTGQYF

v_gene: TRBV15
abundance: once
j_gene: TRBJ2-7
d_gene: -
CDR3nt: TGTGCCACCAGCAGAGGGATTAGCTCCTACGAGCAGTACTTC
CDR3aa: CATSRGISSYEQYF

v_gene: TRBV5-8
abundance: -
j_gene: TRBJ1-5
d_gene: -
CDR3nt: TGTGCCAGCAGCTCAAGGACGGCTAATCAGCCCCAGCATTTT
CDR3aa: CASSSRTANQPQHF

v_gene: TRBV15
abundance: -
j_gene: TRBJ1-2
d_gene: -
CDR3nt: TGTGCCACCAGCAGGACAGGTGGCTATGGCTACACCTTC
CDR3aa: CATSRTGGYGYTF

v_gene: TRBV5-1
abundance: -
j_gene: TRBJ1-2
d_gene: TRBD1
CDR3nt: TGCGCCAGCAGCTGGGGGACAGGGAATGGCTACACCTTC
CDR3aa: CASSWGTGNGYTF

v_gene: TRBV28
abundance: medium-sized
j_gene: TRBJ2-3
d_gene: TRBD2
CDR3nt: TGTGCCAGCAGTTTAGGAGCGGGAGTGGATACGCAGTATTTT
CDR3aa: CASSLGAGVDTQYF

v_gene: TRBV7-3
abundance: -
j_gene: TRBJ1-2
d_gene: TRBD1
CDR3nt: TGTGCCAGCAGCTCCGACGGGACAGGCTACTATGGCTACACCTTC
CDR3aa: CASSSDGTGYYGYTF

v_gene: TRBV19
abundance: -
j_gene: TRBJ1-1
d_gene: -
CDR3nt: TGTGCCAGTAGCTCCTGGACCGGATCGAACACTGAAGCTTTCTTT
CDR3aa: CASSSWTGSNTEAFF

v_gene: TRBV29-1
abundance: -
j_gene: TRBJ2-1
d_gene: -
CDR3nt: TGCAGCGCCCAACCAGGGGGGCCGGGACCCAATGAGCAGTTCTTC
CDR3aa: CSAQPGGPGPNEQFF

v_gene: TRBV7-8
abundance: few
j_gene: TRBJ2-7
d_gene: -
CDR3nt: TGTGCCAGCAGCATAAACAGGGAACGCGAGCAGTACTTC
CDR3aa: CASSINREREQYF

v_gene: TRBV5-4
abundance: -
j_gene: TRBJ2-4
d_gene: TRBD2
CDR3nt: TGTGCCAGCAGCCCCGGACTAGGTGAGGCCAAAAACATTCAGTACTTC
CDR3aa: CASSPGLGEAKNIQYF

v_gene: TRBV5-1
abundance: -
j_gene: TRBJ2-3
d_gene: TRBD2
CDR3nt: TGCGCCAGCAGCGCCGGACTAGCGGGGACATACACAGATACGCAGTATTTT
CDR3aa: CASSAGLAGTYTDTQYF

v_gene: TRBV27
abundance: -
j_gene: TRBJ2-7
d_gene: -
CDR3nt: TGTGCCAGCAGTTTTCTGGGGACCTACGAGCAGTACTTC
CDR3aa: CASSFLGTYEQYF

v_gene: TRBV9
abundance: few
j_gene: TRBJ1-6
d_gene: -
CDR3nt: TGTGCCAGCAGCGTGTACCAGAGCTCCTATAATTCACCCCTCCACTTT
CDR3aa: CASSVYQSSYNSPLHF

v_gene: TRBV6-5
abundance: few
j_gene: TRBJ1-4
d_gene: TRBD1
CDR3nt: TGTGCCAGCAGTCCGTCACAGGGGTTGGAAAAACTGTTTTTT
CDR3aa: CASSPSQGLEKLFF

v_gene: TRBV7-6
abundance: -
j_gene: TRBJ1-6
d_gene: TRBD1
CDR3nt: TGTGCCAGCAGCGCAACGACAGGGGGACAGAATTCACCCCTCCACTTT
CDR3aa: CASSATTGGQNSPLHF

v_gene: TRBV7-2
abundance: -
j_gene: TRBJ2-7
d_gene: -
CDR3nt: TGTGCCAGCAGCTTAGCGAGAACGGCCTACGAGCAGTACTTC
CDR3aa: CASSLARTAYEQYF

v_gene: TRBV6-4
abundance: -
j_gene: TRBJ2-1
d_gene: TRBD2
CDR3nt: TGTGCCAGCAGCCCCCGCGGGGGGCCAAGCTCCTACAATGAGCAGTTCTTC
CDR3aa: CASSPRGGPSSYNEQFF

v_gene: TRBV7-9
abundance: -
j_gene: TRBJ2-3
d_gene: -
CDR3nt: TGTGCCAGCAGCTTAGTCGCAGATACGCAGTATTTT
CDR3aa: CASSLVADTQYF